Listed below are T cell receptor beta chains from one sample, sequenced in a study of T-cell reconstitution after alpha-beta-depleted transplantation in children. Via MiXCR, TCRdb re-called the PCR reads, giving one row per CDR3 protein. The table shows some 600,000 distinct CDR3 sequences, with over 10% occurring only once. Sequencing used PBMCs, mostly from graft donor cells, obtained 360 days after TCRalphabeta/CD19-depleted stem cell transplant. Receptors were obtained from a male patient younger than 18 who had a stem cell transplant for acute myeloid leukemia, so the T cells may come from the graft donor. Both conserved end residues are trimmed from each CDR3. Each record gives: J gene, V gene, CDR3 protein.

>TRBJ2-1|TRBV20-1
SARDAPAGGPSSYNEQF
>TRBJ2-3|TRBV7-8
ASSLVGSVSTDTQY
>TRBJ2-7|TRBV27
ASSKRPTYEQY
>TRBJ2-1|TRBV11-2
ASSLDGPGRHSYNEQF
>TRBJ1-1|TRBV25-1
ASRPGRMNTEAF
>TRBJ2-3|TRBV6-4
ASSDSGLPTDTQY
>TRBJ2-1|TRBV4-3
ASSQDRLAGPSYNEQF
>TRBJ2-4|TRBV12-3/TRBV12-4
ASRKTGLAKKNIQY
>TRBJ2-2|TRBV6-4
ASGSGLNTGELF
>TRBJ2-2|TRBV12-3/TRBV12-4
ASSLGTSSGTGELF
>TRBJ2-6|TRBV6-2/TRBV6-3
ASTQTLSGANVLT
>TRBJ2-3|TRBV24-1
ATSAGDTQY
>TRBJ2-6|TRBV7-3
ASSFGPSSGANVLT
>TRBJ2-1|TRBV6-1
ASSEVQRNYNEQF
>TRBJ1-1|TRBV4-3
ASSQPGQGMNTEAF
>TRBJ2-6|TRBV5-6
ASSLGGPGANVLT
>TRBJ2-2|TRBV4-1
ASSQVGGQGGELF
>TRBJ2-1|TRBV20-1
SASWDTSSYNEQF
>TRBJ2-5|TRBV20-1
SAREGGGQETQY
>TRBJ2-2|TRBV5-4
ASSFLSPGRRVWAGELF
>TRBJ2-1|TRBV7-9
ASPWQGSRSYNEQF
>TRBJ2-7|TRBV19
ASGPGQTYEQY
>TRBJ2-1|TRBV12-3/TRBV12-4
ASGPPQF
>TRBJ2-5|TRBV29-1
SVERAGGPWETQY
>TRBJ1-5|TRBV5-6
ASSPGDSNQPQH
>TRBJ1-1|TRBV6-5
ASSSSENTEAF
>TRBJ1-2|TRBV28
ASNIGGWPYT
>TRBJ1-5|TRBV7-2
ASSGVNDRYSNQPQH
>TRBJ2-1|TRBV5-6
ASSGDGQNHYNEQF
>TRBJ2-1|TRBV2
ATLARLEVEQF
>TRBJ2-7|TRBV15
ATSRPGNSREQY
>TRBJ2-7|TRBV28
ATTAGGPGEQY
>TRBJ1-3|TRBV12-3/TRBV12-4
ASSLAIDREGTIY
>TRBJ2-1|TRBV29-1
SVESTEGYNEQF
>TRBJ2-3|TRBV7-2
ASSHQSGTDTQY
>TRBJ2-7|TRBV20-1
SAHRTASYEQY
>TRBJ2-7|TRBV24-1
ATSGSGRPPYEQY
>TRBJ1-3|TRBV7-2
ASSLVASVNTIY
>TRBJ2-2|TRBV20-1
SASSRSSWRLANTGELF
>TRBJ2-7|TRBV25-1
ASSESGTGSYEQY
>TRBJ1-5|TRBV2
ASSEATGGNQPQH
>TRBJ2-1|TRBV28
ASTPLAVSYNEQC
>TRBJ2-2|TRBV13
ASSGGTSGRNTGELF
>TRBJ2-2|TRBV12-3/TRBV12-4
ASSLQGLGTGELF
>TRBJ2-1|TRBV18
ASSPQAAGEQF
>TRBJ2-5|TRBV4-3
ASSLVAGEGETQY
>TRBJ2-1|TRBV12-3/TRBV12-4
ASSILLAREQF
>TRBJ1-1|TRBV7-6
ASSSWGVAEAF
>TRBJ2-2|TRBV9
ASSVRGGTFTGELF
>TRBJ1-1|TRBV29-1
SAGRGQMNTEAF
>TRBJ2-5|TRBV20-1
SATGLLETQY
>TRBJ2-5|TRBV29-1
SFGTVQETQY
>TRBJ2-7|TRBV20-1
SARAGTSHLGEQY
>TRBJ1-4|TRBV10-3
AISDWDVAEKLF
>TRBJ2-1|TRBV20-1
SAPRRRVSYNEQF
>TRBJ2-2|TRBV11-3
ASSLYLLEVAGAGDAGELF
>TRBJ2-4|TRBV4-3
ASSQDRRRPLGHIQY
>TRBJ2-3|TRBV20-1
SASIVRGRDTQY